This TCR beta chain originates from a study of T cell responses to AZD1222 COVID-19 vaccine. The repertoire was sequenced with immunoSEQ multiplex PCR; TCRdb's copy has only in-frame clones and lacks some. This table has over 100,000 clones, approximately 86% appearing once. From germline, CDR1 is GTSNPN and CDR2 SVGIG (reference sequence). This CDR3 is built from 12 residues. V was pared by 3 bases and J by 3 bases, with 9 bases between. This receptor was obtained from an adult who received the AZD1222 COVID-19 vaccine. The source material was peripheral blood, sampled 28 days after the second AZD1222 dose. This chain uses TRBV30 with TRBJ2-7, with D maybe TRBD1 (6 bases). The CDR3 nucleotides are TGTGCCTGGAGGACAGGTATCTACGAGCAGTACTTC. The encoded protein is CAWRTGIYEQYF.